This T cell receptor (beta chain) was profiled in a study of blood T cell repertoires in COVID-19. Study at large: Sites across the United States, Italy and Spain contributed samples from acute and convalescent COVID-19.

This CDR3 comprises 12 residues. CDR1 is WNHNN and CDR2 is SYGVQD in the germline V gene (reference sequence). V was cut by 2 bases and J by 8 bases, with 7 bases left in between. Some clones are missing from TCRdb's copy, which holds only in-frame ones; the method was immunoSEQ multiplex PCR. The sample records a few hundred thousand clones, approximately 91% being singletons. The sample comprised peripheral blood. The chain recombines TRBV10-1 with TRBJ2-1; perhaps TRBD2 as D (5 bases). The receptor was derived from a woman aged 55-69 years with acute or convalescent COVID-19. CDR3 coding DNA: TGCGCCAGCAGTGAGGTGGGAGATGAGCAGTTCTTC. It specifies CASSEVGDEQFF.